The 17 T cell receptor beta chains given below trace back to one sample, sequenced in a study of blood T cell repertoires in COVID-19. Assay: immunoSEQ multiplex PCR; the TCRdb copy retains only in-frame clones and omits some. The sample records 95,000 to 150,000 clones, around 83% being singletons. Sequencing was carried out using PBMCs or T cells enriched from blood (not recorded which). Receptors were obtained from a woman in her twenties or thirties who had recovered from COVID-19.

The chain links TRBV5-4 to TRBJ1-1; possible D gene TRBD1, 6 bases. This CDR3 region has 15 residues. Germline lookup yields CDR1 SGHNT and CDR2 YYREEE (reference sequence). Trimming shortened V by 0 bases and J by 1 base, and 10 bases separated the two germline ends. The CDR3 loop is CASSLGGTRNTEAFF. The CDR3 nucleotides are TGTGCCAGCAGCTTGGGAGGGACAAGGAACACTGAAGCTTTCTTT.

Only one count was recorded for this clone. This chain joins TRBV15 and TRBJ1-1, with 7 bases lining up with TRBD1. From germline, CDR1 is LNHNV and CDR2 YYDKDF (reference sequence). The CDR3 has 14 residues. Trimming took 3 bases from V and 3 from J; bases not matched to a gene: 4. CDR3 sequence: CATSRTTGHTEAFF. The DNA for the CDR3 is TGTGCCACCAGCAGGACGACAGGGCACACTGAAGCTTTCTTT.

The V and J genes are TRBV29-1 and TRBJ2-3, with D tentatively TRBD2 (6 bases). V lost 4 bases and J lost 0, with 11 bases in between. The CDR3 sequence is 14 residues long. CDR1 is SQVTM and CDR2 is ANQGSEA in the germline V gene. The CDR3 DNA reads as TGCAGCGTTGTACCGGGACTTAGCACAGATACGCAGTATTTT. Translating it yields CSVVPGLSTDTQYF.

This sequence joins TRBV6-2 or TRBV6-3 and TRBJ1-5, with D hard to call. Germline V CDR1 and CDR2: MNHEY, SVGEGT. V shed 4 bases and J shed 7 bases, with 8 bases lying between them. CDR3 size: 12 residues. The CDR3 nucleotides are TGTGCCAGCAGTTTTACAGAACAGCCCCAGCATTTT. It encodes CASSFTEQPQHF.

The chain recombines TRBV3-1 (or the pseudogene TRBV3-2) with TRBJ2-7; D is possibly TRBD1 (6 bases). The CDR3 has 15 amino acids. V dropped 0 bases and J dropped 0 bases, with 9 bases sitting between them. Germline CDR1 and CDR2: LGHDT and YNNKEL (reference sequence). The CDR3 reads CASSQEQDSSYEQYF. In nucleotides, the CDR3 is TGTGCCAGCAGCCAAGAGCAGGACAGCTCCTACGAGCAGTACTTC.

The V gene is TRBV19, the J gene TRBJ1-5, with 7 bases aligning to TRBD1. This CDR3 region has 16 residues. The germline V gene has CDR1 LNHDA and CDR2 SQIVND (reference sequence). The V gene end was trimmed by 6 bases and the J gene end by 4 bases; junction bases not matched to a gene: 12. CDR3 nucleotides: TGTGCCAGTAGGACAAGACGACAGGGCTGGAATCAGCCCCAGCATTTT. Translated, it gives CASRTRRQGWNQPQHF.

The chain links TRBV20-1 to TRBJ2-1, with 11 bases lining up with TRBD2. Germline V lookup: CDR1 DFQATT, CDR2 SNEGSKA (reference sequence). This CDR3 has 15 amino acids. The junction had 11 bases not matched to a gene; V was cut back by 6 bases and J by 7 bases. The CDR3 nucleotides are TGCAGTGCAAGTATAGGGACTAGCGGCGGGAATGAGCAGTTCTTC. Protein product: CSASIGTSGGNEQFF.

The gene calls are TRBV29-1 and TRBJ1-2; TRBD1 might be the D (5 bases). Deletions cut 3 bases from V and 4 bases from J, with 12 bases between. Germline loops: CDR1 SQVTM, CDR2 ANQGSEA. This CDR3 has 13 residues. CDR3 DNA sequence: TGCAGCGTTGAGAACAGGCACTTCTATGGCTACACCTTC. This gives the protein CSVENRHFYGYTF.

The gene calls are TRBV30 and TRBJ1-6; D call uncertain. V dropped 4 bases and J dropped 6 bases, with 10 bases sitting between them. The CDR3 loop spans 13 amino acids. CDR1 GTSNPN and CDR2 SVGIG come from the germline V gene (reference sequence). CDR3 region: CAWKRLLNSPLHF. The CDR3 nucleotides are TGTGCCTGGAAGAGACTACTTAATTCACCCCTCCACTTT.

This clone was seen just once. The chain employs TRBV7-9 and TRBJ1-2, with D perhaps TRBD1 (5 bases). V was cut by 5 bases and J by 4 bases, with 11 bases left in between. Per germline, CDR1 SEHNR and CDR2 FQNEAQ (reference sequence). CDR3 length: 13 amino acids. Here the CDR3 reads CASSPLGGYGYTF. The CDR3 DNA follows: TGTGCCAGCAGCCCCCTGGGGGGCTATGGCTACACCTTC.

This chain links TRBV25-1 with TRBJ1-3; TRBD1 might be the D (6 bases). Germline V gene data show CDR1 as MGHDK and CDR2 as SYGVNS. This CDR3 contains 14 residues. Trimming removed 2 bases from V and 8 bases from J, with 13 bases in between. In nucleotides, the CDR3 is TGTGCCAGCAGTGAAGGGGGGGCAGTGGACACCATATATTTT. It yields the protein CASSEGGAVDTIYF.

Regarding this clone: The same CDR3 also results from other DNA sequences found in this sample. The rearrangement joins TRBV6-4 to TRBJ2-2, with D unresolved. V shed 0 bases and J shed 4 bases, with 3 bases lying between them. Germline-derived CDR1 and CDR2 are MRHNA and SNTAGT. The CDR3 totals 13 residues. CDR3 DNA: TGTGCCAGCAGTGACTCCAGCACCGGGGAGCTGTTTTTT. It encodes CASSDSSTGELFF.

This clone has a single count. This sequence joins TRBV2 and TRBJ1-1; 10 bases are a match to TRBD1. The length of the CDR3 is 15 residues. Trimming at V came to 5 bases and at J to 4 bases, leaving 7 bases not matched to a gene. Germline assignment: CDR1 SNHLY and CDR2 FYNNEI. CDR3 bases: TGTGCCAGCAGTCCCGGACAGGGGGGGAGCACTGAAGCTTTCTTT. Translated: CASSPGQGGSTEAFF.

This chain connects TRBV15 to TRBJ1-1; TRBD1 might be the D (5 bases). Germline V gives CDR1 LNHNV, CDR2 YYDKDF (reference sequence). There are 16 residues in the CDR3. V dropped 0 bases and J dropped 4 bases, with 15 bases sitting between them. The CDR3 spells CATSRDRSGRGTEAFF. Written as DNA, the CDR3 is TGTGCCACCAGCAGAGATCGGTCAGGGCGAGGCACTGAAGCTTTCTTT.

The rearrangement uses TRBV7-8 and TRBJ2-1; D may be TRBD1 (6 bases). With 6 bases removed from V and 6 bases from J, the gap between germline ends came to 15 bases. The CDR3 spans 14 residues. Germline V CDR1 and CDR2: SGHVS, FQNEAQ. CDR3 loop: CASRPTGSGNEQFF. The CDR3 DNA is TGTGCCAGCAGGCCGACAGGTTCGGGCAATGAGCAGTTCTTC.

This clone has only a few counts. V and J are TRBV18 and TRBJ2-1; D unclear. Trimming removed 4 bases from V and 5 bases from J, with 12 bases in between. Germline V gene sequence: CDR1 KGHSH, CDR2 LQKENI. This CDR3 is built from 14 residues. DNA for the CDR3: TGTGCCAGCTCACGAGAGATCTTACACAATGAGCAGTTCTTC. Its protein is CASSREILHNEQFF.

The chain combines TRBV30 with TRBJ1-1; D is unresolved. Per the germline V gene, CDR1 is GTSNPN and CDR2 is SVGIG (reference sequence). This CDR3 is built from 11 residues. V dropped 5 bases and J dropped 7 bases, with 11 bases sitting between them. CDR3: CAWSQEDEAFF. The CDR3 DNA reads TGTGCCTGGTCGCAGGAGGATGAAGCTTTCTTT.